In this sample, the clone carrying this T cell receptor beta chain turned up once. Its target is unknown. The sample comes from a study of OX40 agonist ivuxolimab in advanced cancers. V lost 2 bases, J lost 4 bases, and 6 bases stayed unmatched. Germline lookup yields CDR1 KGHSH and CDR2 LQKENI. The CDR3 covers 15 residues. The protocol was immunoSEQ multiplex PCR, while the TCRdb copy is restricted to in-frame clones and leaves out a portion. This sample yields approximately 84,000 clones, of which approximately 86% are seen a single time; around 2% belongs to the top ten. Findings of the study overall: In the 0.1-3.0 mg/kg groups, partial responders showed among the lowest expansion.

Patients were excluded for autoimmune disease history or systemic immunosuppression. The chain links TRBV18 to TRBJ2-3, with 7 bases that match TRBD2. The starting material was CD4+ or CD8+ T cells sorted from blood, obtained in a trial of the OX40 agonist ivuxolimab. This TCR was sampled from an adult with an advanced solid tumor such as melanoma, head and neck, liver or kidney cancer. CDR3 region: CASSPIQRGADTQYF. Here the CDR3 DNA reads TGTGCCAGCTCACCAATCCAGCGGGGAGCAGATACGCAGTATTTT.